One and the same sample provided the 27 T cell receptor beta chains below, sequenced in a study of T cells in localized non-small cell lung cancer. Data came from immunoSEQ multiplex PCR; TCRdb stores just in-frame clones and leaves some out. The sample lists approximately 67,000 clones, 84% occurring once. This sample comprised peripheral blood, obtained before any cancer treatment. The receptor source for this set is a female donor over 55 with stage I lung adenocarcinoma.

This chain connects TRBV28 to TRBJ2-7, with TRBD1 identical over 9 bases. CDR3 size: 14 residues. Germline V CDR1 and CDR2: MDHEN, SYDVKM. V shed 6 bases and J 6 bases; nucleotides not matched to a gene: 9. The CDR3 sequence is CASSLTGGPGEQYF. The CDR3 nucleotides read TGTGCCAGCAGCCTGACAGGGGGTCCTGGCGAGCAGTACTTC. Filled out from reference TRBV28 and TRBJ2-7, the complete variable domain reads DVKVTQSSRYLVKRTGEKVFLECVQDMDHENMFWYRQDPGLGLRLIYFSYDVKMKEKGDIPEGYSVSREKKERFSLILESASTNQTSMYLCASSLTGGPGEQYFGPGTRLTVT.

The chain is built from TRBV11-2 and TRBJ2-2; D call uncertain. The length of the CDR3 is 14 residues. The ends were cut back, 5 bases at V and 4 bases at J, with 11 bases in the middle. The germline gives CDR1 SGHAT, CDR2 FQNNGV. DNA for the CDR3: TGTGCCAGCAGCCCCCGGGCACCCACCGGGGAGCTGTTTTTT. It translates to CASSPRAPTGELFF.

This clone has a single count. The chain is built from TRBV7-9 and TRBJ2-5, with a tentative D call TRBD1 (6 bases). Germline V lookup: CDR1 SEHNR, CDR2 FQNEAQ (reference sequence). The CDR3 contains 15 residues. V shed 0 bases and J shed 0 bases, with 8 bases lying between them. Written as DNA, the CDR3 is TGTGCCAGCAGCTTAGCGGGGGCCGACCAAGAGACCCAGTACTTC. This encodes CASSLAGADQETQYF.

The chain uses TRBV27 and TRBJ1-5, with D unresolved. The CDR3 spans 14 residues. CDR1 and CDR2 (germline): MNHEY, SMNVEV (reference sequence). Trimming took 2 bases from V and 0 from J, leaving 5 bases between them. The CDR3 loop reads CASSLGSSNQPQHF. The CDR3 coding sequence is TGTGCCAGCAGTTTAGGCAGTAGCAATCAGCCCCAGCATTTT.

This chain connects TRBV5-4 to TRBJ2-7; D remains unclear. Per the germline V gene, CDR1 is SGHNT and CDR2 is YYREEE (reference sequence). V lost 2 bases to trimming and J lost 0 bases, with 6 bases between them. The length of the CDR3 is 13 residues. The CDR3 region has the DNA TGTGCCAGCAGCTTAAAGGCCTCCTACGAGCAGTACTTC. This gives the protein CASSLKASYEQYF. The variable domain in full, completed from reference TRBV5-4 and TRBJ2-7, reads ETGVTQSPTHLIKTRGQQVTLRCSSQSGHNTVSWYQQALGQGPQFIFQYYREEENGRGNFPPRFSGLQFPNYSSELNVNALELDDSALYLCASSLKASYEQYFGPGTRLTVT.

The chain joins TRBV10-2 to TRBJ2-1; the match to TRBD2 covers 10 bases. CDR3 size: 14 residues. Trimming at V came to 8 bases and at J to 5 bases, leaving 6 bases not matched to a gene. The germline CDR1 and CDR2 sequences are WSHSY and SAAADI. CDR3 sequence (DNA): TGCGCCAGCGGGGGACTAGCGTCCCACAATGAGCAGTTCTTC. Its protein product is CASGGLASHNEQFF.

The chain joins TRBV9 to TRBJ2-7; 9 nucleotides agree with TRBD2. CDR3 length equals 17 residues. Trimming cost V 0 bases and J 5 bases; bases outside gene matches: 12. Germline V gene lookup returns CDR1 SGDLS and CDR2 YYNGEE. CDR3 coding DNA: TGTGCCAGCAGCGTAGGTGGGCGGGAGGGCCCTCGCGACGAGCAGTACTTC. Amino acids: CASSVGGREGPRDEQYF. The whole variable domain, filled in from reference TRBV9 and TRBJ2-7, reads DSGVTQTPKHLITATGQRVTLRCSPRSGDLSVYWYQQSLDQGLQFLIQYYNGEERAKGNILERFSAQQFPDLHSELNLSSLELGDSALYFCASSVGGREGPRDEQYFGPGTRLTVT.

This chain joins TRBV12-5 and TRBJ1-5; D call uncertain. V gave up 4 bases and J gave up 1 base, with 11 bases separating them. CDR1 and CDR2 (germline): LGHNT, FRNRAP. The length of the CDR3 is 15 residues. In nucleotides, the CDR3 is TGTGCTAGTGGTTACACAGAAGGAAGCAATCAGCCCCAGCATTTT. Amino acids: CASGYTEGSNQPQHF.

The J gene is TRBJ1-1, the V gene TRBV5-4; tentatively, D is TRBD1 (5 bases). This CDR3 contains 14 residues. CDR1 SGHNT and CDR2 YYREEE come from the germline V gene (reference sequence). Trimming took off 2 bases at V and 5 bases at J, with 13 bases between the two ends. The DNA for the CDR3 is TGTGCCAGCAGCTTAGGGCAGGGAAGGACTGAAGCTTTCTTT. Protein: CASSLGQGRTEAFF.

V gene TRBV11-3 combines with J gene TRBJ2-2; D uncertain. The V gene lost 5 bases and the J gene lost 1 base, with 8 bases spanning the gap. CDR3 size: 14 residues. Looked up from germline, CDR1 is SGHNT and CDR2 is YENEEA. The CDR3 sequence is CASSPSWNTGELFF. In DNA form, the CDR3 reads TGTGCCAGCAGCCCGTCATGGAACACCGGGGAGCTGTTTTTT.

The CDR3 region has the DNA TGTGCCAGTAGCCTTAAGGACGGTCGCTCCTACGAGCAGTACTTC. It codes for CASSLKDGRSYEQYF. V gene TRBV19 combines with J gene TRBJ2-7; D is unresolved. Germline CDR1 and CDR2: LNHDA and SQIVND (reference sequence). The germline V and J ends were trimmed by 6 bases and 0 bases, with 15 bases remaining between them. The CDR3 has 15 amino acids.

The CDR3 protein is CASTRTVAAYNEQFF. Written as DNA, the CDR3 is TGTGCCAGCACCCGTACGGTAGCGGCCTACAATGAGCAGTTCTTC. The chain links TRBV6-6 to TRBJ2-1; D might be TRBD2 (6 bases). Trimming cost V 7 bases and J 2 bases, with 15 bases left between them. CDR1 is MNHNY, CDR2 SVGAGI, per germline (reference sequence). This CDR3 spans 15 amino acids.

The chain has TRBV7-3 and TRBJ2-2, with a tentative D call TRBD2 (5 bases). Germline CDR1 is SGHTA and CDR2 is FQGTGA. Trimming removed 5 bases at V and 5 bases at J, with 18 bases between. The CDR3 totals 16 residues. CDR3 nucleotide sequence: TGTGCCAGCAGCCCCGCTGCGCGGGTCCGAACCGGGGAGCTGTTTTTT. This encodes CASSPAARVRTGELFF.

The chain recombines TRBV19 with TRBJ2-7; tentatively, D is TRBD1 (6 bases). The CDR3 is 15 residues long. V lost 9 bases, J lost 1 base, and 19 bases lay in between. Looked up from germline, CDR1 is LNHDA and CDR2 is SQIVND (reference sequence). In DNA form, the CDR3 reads TGTGCCAGATACCTGGGACAACGTCAATCCTACGAGCAGTACTTC. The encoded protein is CARYLGQRQSYEQYF.

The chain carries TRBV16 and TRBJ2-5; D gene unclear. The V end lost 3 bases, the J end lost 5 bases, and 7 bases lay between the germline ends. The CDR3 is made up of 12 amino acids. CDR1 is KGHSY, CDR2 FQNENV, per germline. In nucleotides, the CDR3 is TGTGCCAGCAGCCAGGTCCAGGAGACCCAGTACTTC. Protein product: CASSQVQETQYF.

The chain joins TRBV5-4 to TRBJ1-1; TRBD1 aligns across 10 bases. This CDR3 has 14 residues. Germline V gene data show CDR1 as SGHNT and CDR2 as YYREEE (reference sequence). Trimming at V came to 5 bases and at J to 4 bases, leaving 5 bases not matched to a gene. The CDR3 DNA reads TGTGCCAGCAGACAGGACAGGGGGAGCACTGAAGCTTTCTTT. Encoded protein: CASRQDRGSTEAFF.

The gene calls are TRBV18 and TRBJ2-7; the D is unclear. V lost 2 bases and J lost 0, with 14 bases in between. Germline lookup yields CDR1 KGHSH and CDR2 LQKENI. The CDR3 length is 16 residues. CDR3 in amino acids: CASSPLTPAASYEQYF. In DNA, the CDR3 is TGTGCCAGCTCACCATTGACCCCCGCGGCCTCCTACGAGCAGTACTTC.

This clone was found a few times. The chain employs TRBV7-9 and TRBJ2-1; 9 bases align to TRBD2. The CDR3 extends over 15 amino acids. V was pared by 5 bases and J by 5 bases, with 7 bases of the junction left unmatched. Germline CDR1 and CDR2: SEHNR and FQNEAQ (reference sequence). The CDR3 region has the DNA TGTGCCAGCAGCCCTCGGACTAGCGCGAACAATGAGCAGTTCTTC. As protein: CASSPRTSANNEQFF.

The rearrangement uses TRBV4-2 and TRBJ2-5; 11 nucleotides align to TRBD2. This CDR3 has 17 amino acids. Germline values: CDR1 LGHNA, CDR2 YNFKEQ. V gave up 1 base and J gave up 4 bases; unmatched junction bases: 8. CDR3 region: CASSQATTSGDGETQYF. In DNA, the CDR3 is TGTGCCAGCAGCCAAGCCACGACTAGCGGGGATGGAGAGACCCAGTACTTC.

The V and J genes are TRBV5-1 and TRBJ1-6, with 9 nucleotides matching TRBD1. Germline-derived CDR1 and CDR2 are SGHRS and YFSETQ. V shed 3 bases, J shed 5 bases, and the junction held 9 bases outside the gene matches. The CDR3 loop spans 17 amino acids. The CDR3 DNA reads TGCGCCAGCAGCTCAACAGGGGGCGGGCCAGATAATTCACCCCTCCACTTT. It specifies CASSSTGGGPDNSPLHF.

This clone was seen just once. The CDR3 region has the DNA TGTGCCAGCGCAGGGGTGGGGAAAGGCGAGCCCCAGCATTTT. As protein: CASAGVGKGEPQHF. The rearrangement links TRBV6-6 to TRBJ1-5; D perhaps matches TRBD1 (6 bases). Between the trimmed V and J ends, which lost 8 bases and 8 bases, there was a span of 19 bases. CDR1 is MNHNY, CDR2 SVGAGI, per germline (reference sequence). CDR3 length: 14 residues.

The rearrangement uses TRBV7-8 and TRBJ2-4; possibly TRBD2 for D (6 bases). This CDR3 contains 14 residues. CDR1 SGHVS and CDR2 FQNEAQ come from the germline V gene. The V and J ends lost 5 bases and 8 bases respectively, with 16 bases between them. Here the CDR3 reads CASSPGLNHHIQYF. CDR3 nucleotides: TGTGCCAGCAGCCCCGGACTAAATCACCACATTCAGTACTTC.

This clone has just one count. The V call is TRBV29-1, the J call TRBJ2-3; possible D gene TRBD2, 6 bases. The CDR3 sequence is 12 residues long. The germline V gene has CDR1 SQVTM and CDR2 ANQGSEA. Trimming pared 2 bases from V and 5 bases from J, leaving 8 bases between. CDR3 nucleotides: TGCAGCGTTGAACTGGGGGGAGATACGCAGTATTTT. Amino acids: CSVELGGDTQYF.

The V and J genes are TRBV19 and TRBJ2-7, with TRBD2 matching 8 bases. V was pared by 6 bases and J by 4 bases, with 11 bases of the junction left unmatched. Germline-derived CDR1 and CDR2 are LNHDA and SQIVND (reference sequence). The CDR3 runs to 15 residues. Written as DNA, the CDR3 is TGTGCCAGTAGCTCAGGGTCAGCGGGAGAGTACGAGCAGTACTTC. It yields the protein CASSSGSAGEYEQYF.

The CDR3 loop is CASSPGQPRGEAFF. The CDR3 nucleotides read TGTGCCAGCTCACCAGGACAGCCCCGAGGTGAAGCTTTCTTT. The rearrangement links TRBV18 to TRBJ1-1; TRBD1 might be the D (6 bases). CDR3 length: 14 residues. Deletions cut 2 bases from V and 7 bases from J, with 14 bases between. CDR1 and CDR2 (germline): KGHSH, LQKENI.

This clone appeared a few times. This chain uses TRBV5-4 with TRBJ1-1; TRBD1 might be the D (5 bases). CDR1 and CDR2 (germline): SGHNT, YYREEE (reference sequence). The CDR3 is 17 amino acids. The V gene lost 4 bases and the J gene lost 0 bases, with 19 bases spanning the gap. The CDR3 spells CASSHGALGIMNTEAFF. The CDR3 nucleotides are TGTGCCAGCAGCCACGGGGCACTGGGGATTATGAACACTGAAGCTTTCTTT.

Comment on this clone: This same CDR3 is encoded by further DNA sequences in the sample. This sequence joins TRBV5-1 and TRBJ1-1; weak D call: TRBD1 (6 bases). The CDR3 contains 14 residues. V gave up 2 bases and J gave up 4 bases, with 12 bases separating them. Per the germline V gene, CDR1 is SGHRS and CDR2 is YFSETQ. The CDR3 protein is CASSLQGVGTEAFF. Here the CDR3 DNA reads TGCGCCAGCAGCTTACAGGGTGTGGGCACTGAAGCTTTCTTT.